The clone carrying this T cell receptor (beta chain) was detected only once. The sample is drawn from a study of blood T cell repertoires in COVID-19. Here immunoSEQ multiplex PCR was the method, and the copy in TCRdb shows in-frame clones only, minus some. The data show about 200,000 clones, 86% seen once. This clonotype was sampled from a woman aged 50 to 60 with COVID-19, enrolled during active disease. Source material: peripheral blood.

CDR3 protein: CASSQDRRESSYEQYF. DNA of the CDR3: TGCGCCAGCAGCCAAGATCGTCGGGAAAGCTCCTACGAGCAGTACTTC. The chain joins TRBV4-3 to TRBJ2-7; D may be TRBD2 (5 bases). The CDR3 is 16 residues long. The ends were cut back, 0 bases at V and 0 bases at J, with 12 bases in the middle. Per the germline V gene, CDR1 is LGHNA and CDR2 is YSLEER.